One sample yielded the 11 T cell receptor beta chains listed below, sequenced in a study of blood T cell repertoires in COVID-19 (dated by TCRdb to 2018 to 2021). The library was generated by the immunoSEQ multiplex PCR assay. TCRdb re-hosts the immuneACCESS table, in-frame sequences only. Its copies lack some clones; in the studies checked, an unresolved V gene accounts for under half of them, and the cause for the rest is not known. A total of roughly 140,000 clones appear in this sample, about nine tenths of them only once. The ten largest clones add up to 2.3% of the sample. The sample comprised peripheral blood. The receptors derive from a human donor in a cohort sampled during active COVID-19.

This clone appeared a few times. The chain uses TRBV19 and TRBJ1-1; 8 nucleotides agree with TRBD1. V lost 8 bases to trimming and J lost 1 base; unmatched junction nucleotides: 12. The CDR3 length is 16 residues. Looked up from germline, CDR1 is LNHDA and CDR2 is SQIVND (reference sequence). The CDR3 here is CASSPGTGGRNTEAFF. CDR3 DNA sequence: TGTGCCAGTTCCCCGGGGACAGGTGGGCGGAACACTGAAGCTTTCTTT.

The rearrangement joins TRBV7-2 to TRBJ2-1; 9 nucleotides match TRBD2. Germline trimming cut 5 bases from V and 2 bases from J; bases unmatched to any gene: 7. Per the germline V gene, CDR1 is SGHTA and CDR2 is FQGNSA. This CDR3 region has 16 residues. DNA of the CDR3: TGTGCCAGCAGCACTCAGCGGGGGGCAACCTACAATGAGCAGTTCTTC. Translated: CASSTQRGATYNEQFF.

The chain employs TRBV11-2 and TRBJ2-7, with D perhaps matching TRBD2 (5 bases). From germline, CDR1 is SGHAT and CDR2 FQNNGV. The CDR3 is 13 amino acids. V lost 3 bases and J 2 bases, leaving 8 bases between the germline ends. The CDR3: CASSFPEAYEQYF. The CDR3 DNA follows: TGTGCCAGCAGCTTCCCGGAGGCCTACGAGCAGTACTTC.

The rearrangement uses TRBV6-2 or TRBV6-3 and TRBJ2-1; the match to TRBD1 covers 7 bases. J was trimmed by 13 bases and V by 2 bases; bases with no gene match: 2. This CDR3 contains 11 residues. Germline V lookup: CDR1 MNHEY, CDR2 SVGEGT. The CDR3 sequence is CASSYGQEQFF. The CDR3 nucleotides are TGTGCCAGCAGTTACGGACAGGAACAGTTCTTC.

The rearrangement joins TRBV6-4 to TRBJ2-3; D gene ambiguous. The germline V gene has CDR1 MRHNA and CDR2 SNTAGT. The CDR3 length is 14 residues. Trimming took off 3 bases at V and 0 bases at J, with 7 bases between the two ends. CDR3 DNA: TGTGCCAGCAGTGAACACAGAAGCACAGATACGCAGTATTTT. This translates into CASSEHRSTDTQYF.

The V call is TRBV5-1, the J call TRBJ1-2; 8 bases agree with TRBD1. The V gene's germline CDR1 is SGHRS and CDR2 YFSETQ. J was trimmed by 8 bases and V by 4 bases; bases with no gene match: 10. The CDR3 contains 14 residues. In DNA form, the CDR3 reads TGCGCCAGCAGCCTAAGACAGGGGAGGGGAGGCTACACCTTC. Translation: CASSLRQGRGGYTF.

Notes on this clone: Other DNA sequences in this sample translate to the same CDR3. V gene TRBV5-6 combines with J gene TRBJ1-2; 8 bases are shared with TRBD1. Per the germline V gene, CDR1 is SGHDT and CDR2 is YYEEEE. V lost 2 bases, J lost 6 bases, and 3 bases stayed unmatched. The CDR3 sequence is 13 residues long. The CDR3 sequence: CASSFSGGDGYTF. CDR3 in DNA: TGTGCCAGCAGCTTTTCAGGGGGCGATGGCTACACCTTC.

The rearrangement joins TRBV6-5 to TRBJ1-6; D not certain. The CDR3 has 15 amino acids. V was pared by 1 base and J by 8 bases, with 12 bases between. CDR1 and CDR2 (germline): MNHEY, SVGAGI. This CDR3 is CASSYWLGQDSPLHF. CDR3 nucleotide sequence: TGTGCCAGCAGTTACTGGCTGGGTCAGGATTCACCCCTCCACTTT.

The chain carries TRBV5-1 and TRBJ2-7, with D tentatively TRBD2 (5 bases). Trimming removed 7 bases at V and 1 base at J, with 12 bases between. Looked up from germline, CDR1 is SGHRS and CDR2 is YFSETQ. The CDR3 length is 13 residues. The CDR3 region has the DNA TGCGCCAGCCATAACGGGGTTTCCTACGAGCAGTACTTC. Its translation is CASHNGVSYEQYF.

The rearrangement joins TRBV5-1 to TRBJ2-7; possible D gene TRBD2, 5 bases. The CDR3 has 13 residues. V shed 0 bases and J shed 5 bases, with 9 bases lying between them. The V gene's germline CDR1 is SGHRS and CDR2 YFSETQ. The DNA of the CDR3 is TGCGCCAGCAGCTTGGTGGGCGGGCACGAGCAGTACTTC. Its translation is CASSLVGGHEQYF. Full variable domain (missing parts from reference TRBV5-1 and TRBJ2-7): KAGVTQTPRYLIKTRGQQVTLSCSPISGHRSVSWYQQTPGQGLQFLFEYFSETQRNKGNFPGRFSGRQFSNSRSEMNVSTLELGDSALYLCASSLVGGHEQYFGPGTRLTVT.

This chain joins TRBV15 and TRBJ1-3; D unresolved. Per germline, CDR1 LNHNV and CDR2 YYDKDF (reference sequence). CDR3 length equals 17 residues. V was shortened by 5 bases and J by 0 bases, with 17 bases between the two germline ends. The CDR3 sequence: CATSVPPAGSSGNTIYF. CDR3 DNA sequence: TGTGCCACCAGCGTCCCTCCGGCGGGCAGCTCTGGAAACACCATATATTTT.